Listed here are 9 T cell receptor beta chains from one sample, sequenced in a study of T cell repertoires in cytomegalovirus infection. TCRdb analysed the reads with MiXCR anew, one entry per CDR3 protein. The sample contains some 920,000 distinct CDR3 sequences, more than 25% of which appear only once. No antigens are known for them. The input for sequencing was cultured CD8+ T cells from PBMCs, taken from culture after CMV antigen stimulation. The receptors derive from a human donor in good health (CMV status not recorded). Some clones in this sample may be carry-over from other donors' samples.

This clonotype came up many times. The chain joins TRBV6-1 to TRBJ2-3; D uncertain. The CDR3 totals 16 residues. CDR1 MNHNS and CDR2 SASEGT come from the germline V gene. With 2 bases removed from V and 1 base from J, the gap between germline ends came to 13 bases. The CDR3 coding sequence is TGTGCCAGCAGTGAAACCCGTGGCCGAGGCACAGATACGCAGTATTTT. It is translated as CASSETRGRGTDTQYF.

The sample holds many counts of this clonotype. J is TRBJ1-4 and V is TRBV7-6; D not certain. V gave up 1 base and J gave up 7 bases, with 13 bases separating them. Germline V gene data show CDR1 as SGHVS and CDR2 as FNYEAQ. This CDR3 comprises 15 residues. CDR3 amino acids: CASSLGPGEAEKLFF. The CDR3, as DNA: TGTGCCAGCAGCTTAGGGCCGGGTGAGGCTGAAAAACTGTTTTTT.

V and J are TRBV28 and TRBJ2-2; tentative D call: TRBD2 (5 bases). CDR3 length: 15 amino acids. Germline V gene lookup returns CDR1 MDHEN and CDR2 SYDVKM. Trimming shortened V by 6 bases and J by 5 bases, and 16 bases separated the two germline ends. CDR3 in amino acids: CASRIQPGDTGELFF. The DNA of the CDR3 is TGTGCCAGCAGAATACAGCCCGGGGATACCGGGGAGCTGTTTTTT.

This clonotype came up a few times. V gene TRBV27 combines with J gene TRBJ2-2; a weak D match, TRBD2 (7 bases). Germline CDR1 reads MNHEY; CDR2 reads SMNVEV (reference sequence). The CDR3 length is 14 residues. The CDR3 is CPRGAGVNTGELFF. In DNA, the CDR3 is TGTCCCCGGGGGGCAGGCGTGAACACCGGGGAGCTGTTTTTT.

The CDR3 sequence is CASSFHSGTGGNEQFF. The CDR3 nucleotides are TGTGCCAGCAGCTTCCACTCCGGGACAGGGGGAAATGAGCAGTTCTTC. The genes are TRBV7-9 and TRBJ2-1; 11 positions match TRBD1. The V gene end was trimmed by 3 bases and the J gene end by 7 bases; junction bases not matched to a gene: 8. Germline V lookup: CDR1 SEHNR, CDR2 FQNEAQ (reference sequence). CDR3 size: 16 residues.

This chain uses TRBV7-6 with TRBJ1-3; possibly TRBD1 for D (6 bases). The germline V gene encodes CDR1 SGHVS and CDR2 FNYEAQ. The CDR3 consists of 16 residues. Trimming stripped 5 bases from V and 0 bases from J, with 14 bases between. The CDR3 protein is CASSLGTLNSGNTIYF. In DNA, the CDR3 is TGTGCCAGCAGCCTAGGGACACTGAACTCTGGAAACACCATATATTTT. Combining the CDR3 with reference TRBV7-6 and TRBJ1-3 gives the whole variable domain GAGVSQSPRYKVTKRGQDVALRCDPISGHVSLYWYRQALGQGPEFLTYFNYEAQQDKSGLPNDRFSAERPEGSISTLTIQRTEQRDSAMYRCASSLGTLNSGNTIYFGEGSWLTVV.

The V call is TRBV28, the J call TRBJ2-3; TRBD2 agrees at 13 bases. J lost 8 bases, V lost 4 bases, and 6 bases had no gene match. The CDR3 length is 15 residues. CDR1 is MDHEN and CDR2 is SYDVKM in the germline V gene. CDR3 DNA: TGTGCCAGCAGTTCCGGGACTAGCGGGGTCGGTACGCAGTATTTT. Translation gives CASSSGTSGVGTQYF.

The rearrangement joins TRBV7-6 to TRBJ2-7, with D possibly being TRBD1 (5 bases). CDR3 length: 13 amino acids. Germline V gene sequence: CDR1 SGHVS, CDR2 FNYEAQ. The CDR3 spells CAIWAGIGYEQYF. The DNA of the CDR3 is TGTGCTATCTGGGCAGGGATTGGCTACGAGCAGTACTTC.

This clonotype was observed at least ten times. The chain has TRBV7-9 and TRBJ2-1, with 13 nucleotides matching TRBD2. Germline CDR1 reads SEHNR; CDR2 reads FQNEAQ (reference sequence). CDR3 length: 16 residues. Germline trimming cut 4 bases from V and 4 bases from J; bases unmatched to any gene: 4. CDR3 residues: CASSSRGLAGYNEQFF. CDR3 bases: TGTGCCAGCAGCTCTAGGGGACTAGCGGGATACAATGAGCAGTTCTTC.